This record covers a single T cell receptor (beta chain). The data stem from a study of blood T cell repertoires in COVID-19. Overall study context: T cells, B-cell-depleted T cells, or PBMCs supplied cDNA or gDNA.

This CDR3 contains 13 residues. The V gene lost 6 bases and the J gene lost 6 bases, with 14 bases spanning the gap. TCRdb's copy holds only in-frame clones and misses some; the assay was immunoSEQ multiplex PCR. The sample shows about 98,000 clones, about 85% of them seen only once. Input material: peripheral blood. The TCR originated in a woman of 80 years or more with acute or convalescent COVID-19. The J gene is TRBJ2-5, the V gene TRBV12-3 or TRBV12-4; tentative D call: TRBD2 (7 bases). This CDR3 reads CASRLRGGQTQYF. The CDR3 DNA reads TGTGCCAGCAGGCTTAGGGGGGGACAGACCCAGTACTTC.